Shown below are 28 T cell receptor beta chains from a single sample sequenced in a study of human T cells and chemical hapten exposure (dated by TCRdb to 2020 to 2023). The library relied on RACE. These reads were obtained on a NextSeq 500. The public reads were reanalyzed by TCRdb: fastp trimming at Q25, MiXCR alignment, in-frame beta chains only. Rows merge per CDR3 protein into single entries with the most common DNA and genes. This sample is represented by approximately 370,000 distinct CDR3 sequences; around 5.5% of them were singletons. The top ten hold less than 9% of the sample. The time point tag for this specimen amounts to: pre-sensitization, week 0. Explained via the paper, the treatment or condition label denotes: therapeutic diphenylcyclopropenone sensitization with weekly scalp DPC. The sequenced sample was whole blood, obtained in connection with sensitization to the hapten diphenylcyclopropenone (DPC). These TCRs come from a woman between 18 and 29 years old with alopecia areata. Some clones in this sample may be carry-over from other donors' samples.

Ten or more counts support this clonotype. V gene TRBV7-3 combines with J gene TRBJ1-1; 7 bases line up with TRBD1. The germline V gene encodes CDR1 SGHTA and CDR2 FQGTGA. The V gene end was trimmed by 2 bases and the J gene end by 3 bases; junction bases not matched to a gene: 0. The CDR3 is made up of 13 amino acids. Written as DNA, the CDR3 is TGTGCCAGCAGCTTACAGGGGGACACTGAAGCTTTCTTT. It codes for CASSLQGDTEAFF.

The table lists this clonotype with a few counts. This sequence joins TRBV7-2 and TRBJ2-7; 8 bases agree with TRBD1. Germline V gives CDR1 SGHTA, CDR2 FQGNSA. Trimming cost V 7 bases and J 2 bases; bases outside gene matches: 4. This CDR3 contains 13 residues. The CDR3 nucleotides read TGTGCCAGCAATAGACAGGGGCCCTACGAGCAGTACTTC. Amino acids: CASNRQGPYEQYF.

J is TRBJ2-3 and V is TRBV9; the D gene is possibly TRBD2 (5 bases). CDR1 is SGDLS and CDR2 is YYNGEE in the germline V gene. Trimming pared 0 bases from V and 1 base from J, leaving 15 bases between. This CDR3 has 17 amino acids. CDR3 amino acids: CASSVVVRGSGTDTQYF. For the CDR3, the DNA is TGTGCCAGCAGCGTAGTTGTCCGAGGGTCCGGCACAGATACGCAGTATTTT.

Only a few counts were recorded for this clonotype. The chain recombines TRBV4-3 with TRBJ2-7; TRBD1 matches 7 bases. The ends lost 0 bases at V and 2 bases at J; junction bases unmatched: 4. CDR3 length equals 15 residues. Germline V gene lookup returns CDR1 LGHNA and CDR2 YSLEER. DNA for the CDR3: TGCGCCAGCAGCCAAGAAGAGGGGGCCACCTACGAGCAGTACTTC. Translating gives CASSQEEGATYEQYF.

This clonotype was seen only a few times. The chain is built from TRBV10-3 and TRBJ2-1, with TRBD1 matching 12 bases. The CDR3 contains 16 residues. V lost 4 bases to trimming and J lost 6 bases; unmatched junction nucleotides: 7. In germline, CDR1 is ENHRY, CDR2 SYGVKD. The CDR3 DNA reads as TGTGCCATCAGTGCCACTGGGACAGGGGGCCGCAATGAGCAGTTCTTC. It translates to CAISATGTGGRNEQFF.

This clonotype was picked up many times. The chain carries TRBV13 and TRBJ2-3; D is unresolved. Germline-derived CDR1 and CDR2 are PRHDT and FYEKMQ (reference sequence). The V end lost 2 bases, the J end lost 2 bases, and 11 bases lay between the germline ends. The CDR3 runs 15 residues. CDR3 DNA sequence: TGTGCCAGCAGCTTAAGACGGACGATCACAGATACGCAGTATTTT. Translated, it gives CASSLRRTITDTQYF.

This chain links TRBV10-3 with TRBJ1-2; D unresolved. The V gene lost 3 bases and the J gene lost 6 bases, with 11 bases spanning the gap. Germline V CDR1 and CDR2: ENHRY, SYGVKD. The CDR3 has 13 amino acids. As DNA, the CDR3 is TGTGCCATCAGTGACGGCAGGCCAGATGGCTACACCTTC. It translates to CAISDGRPDGYTF.

At least ten counts were recorded for this clonotype. The chain is built from TRBV20-1 and TRBJ2-2; 7 positions agree with TRBD1. The CDR3 consists of 14 residues. Germline CDR1 is DFQATT and CDR2 is SNEGSKA (reference sequence). The V gene end was trimmed by 2 bases and the J gene end by 1 base; junction bases not matched to a gene: 1. The CDR3 coding sequence is TGCAGTGCTAGATACAGGGGGAACACCGGGGAGCTGTTTTTT. This encodes CSARYRGNTGELFF.

This clonotype was counted only a few times. The genes are TRBV3-1 and TRBJ2-7, with TRBD1 identical over 8 bases. The CDR3 sequence is 14 residues long. J was trimmed by 0 bases and V by 5 bases; bases with no gene match: 3. Germline CDR1 LGHDT, CDR2 YNNKEL (reference sequence). The CDR3 nucleotides read TGTGCCAGCAGCGGACAGGGCTTCTCCTACGAGCAGTACTTC. Translated: CASSGQGFSYEQYF.

This clonotype was recorded a few times. This chain joins TRBV20-1 and TRBJ1-2; perhaps TRBD1 as D (5 bases). The V gene's germline CDR1 is DFQATT and CDR2 SNEGSKA (reference sequence). The V and J ends lost 3 bases and 8 bases respectively, with 13 bases between them. The CDR3 has 12 residues. The CDR3 sequence: CSASPVRGGYTF. The CDR3, as DNA: TGCAGTGCTAGCCCAGTGAGGGGCGGCTACACCTTC.

V usage is TRBV29-1 and J usage is TRBJ2-7; the D is unclear. V dropped 6 bases and J dropped 5 bases, with 11 bases sitting between them. The CDR3 runs 11 residues. From germline, CDR1 is SQVTM and CDR2 ANQGSEA. The CDR3 loop reads CSVARVDEQYF. CDR3 DNA: TGCAGCGTGGCTCGGGTGGACGAGCAGTACTTC.

There are many counts of this clonotype. The V call is TRBV9, the J call TRBJ1-6; D not certain. Per the germline V gene, CDR1 is SGDLS and CDR2 is YYNGEE. The CDR3 spans 15 residues. V shed 0 bases and J shed 10 bases, with 14 bases lying between them. As DNA, the CDR3 is TGTGCCAGCAGCGTAGATACGGGAGTAAAGTCACCCCTCCACTTT. It translates to CASSVDTGVKSPLHF.

This clonotype was seen more than once but under ten times. V and J are TRBV25-1 and TRBJ2-7; 7 bases map to TRBD1. Germline values: CDR1 MGHDK, CDR2 SYGVNS. Trimming removed 3 bases from V and 0 bases from J; junction bases left unmatched: 8. The CDR3 loop spans 16 amino acids. The CDR3 sequence: CASSDRTGISSYEQYF. In DNA form, the CDR3 reads TGTGCCAGCAGTGACCGGACAGGCATTAGCTCCTACGAGCAGTACTTC.

The J gene is TRBJ1-1, the V gene TRBV6-5; D ambiguous. This CDR3 is 13 amino acids long. From germline, CDR1 is MNHEY and CDR2 SVGAGI. The V gene lost 0 bases and the J gene lost 5 bases, with 7 bases spanning the gap. The CDR3 loop is CASSYSSRTEAFF. CDR3 coding DNA: TGTGCCAGCAGTTACTCTTCGCGGACTGAAGCTTTCTTT.

This clonotype showed up just a few times. The rearrangement uses TRBV6-1 and TRBJ1-5; weak D call: TRBD1 (5 bases). Trimming cost V 1 base and J 6 bases, with 10 bases left between them. Per the germline V gene, CDR1 is MNHNS and CDR2 is SASEGT. The CDR3 sequence is 14 residues long. The CDR3 loop is CASSEGSGPQPQHF. CDR3 nucleotide sequence: TGTGCCAGCAGTGAAGGGTCAGGGCCTCAGCCCCAGCATTTT.

This clonotype was detected a few times. The chain links TRBV4-2 to TRBJ1-2; D is possibly TRBD1 (5 bases). The CDR3 spans 14 residues. The V gene lost 1 base and the J gene lost 8 bases, with 14 bases spanning the gap. CDR1 and CDR2 (germline): LGHNA, YNFKEQ. CDR3 in DNA: TGTGCCAGCAGCCAAGGGGGCCCCGGTTGGGGCTACACCTTC. Its translation is CASSQGGPGWGYTF.

This clonotype has a handful of counts. The chain employs TRBV11-3 and TRBJ2-3, with 11 nucleotides matching TRBD2. J lost 2 bases, V lost 4 bases, and 5 bases had no gene match. Germline CDR1 is SGHNT and CDR2 is YENEEA. The CDR3 consists of 16 residues. DNA for the CDR3: TGTGCCAGCAGCTGGGGGACTAGCGGCTTCACAGATACGCAGTATTTT. It yields the protein CASSWGTSGFTDTQYF.

This clonotype has a handful of counts. The chain combines TRBV7-9 with TRBJ2-1, with D possibly TRBD2 on 5 matching bases. The CDR3 spans 18 residues. Germline-derived CDR1 and CDR2 are SEHNR and FQNEAQ (reference sequence). Trimming pared 5 bases from V and 1 base from J, leaving 21 bases between. The CDR3 DNA reads as TGTGCCAGCAGCCCATTGGACTCGCAAAGTAGGTCCTACAATGAGCAGTTCTTC. It is translated as CASSPLDSQSRSYNEQFF.

This clonotype was counted many times. V usage is TRBV6-2 or TRBV6-3 and J usage is TRBJ2-3; D assignment may be TRBD1 or TRBD2 (5 bases each). The CDR3 is made up of 14 amino acids. The germline gives CDR1 MNHEY, CDR2 SVGEGT. The V end lost 4 bases, the J end lost 6 bases, and 14 bases lay between the germline ends. The DNA for the CDR3 is TGTGCCAGCAGTTCGGGACGACTTGTCGATACGCAGTATTTT. As protein: CASSSGRLVDTQYF.

The chain uses TRBV10-3 and TRBJ2-7; 9 bases are a match to TRBD1. CDR1 is ENHRY and CDR2 is SYGVKD in the germline V gene. CDR3 length equals 16 residues. V lost 9 bases to trimming and J lost 5 bases; unmatched junction nucleotides: 17. The CDR3 sequence is CAMSPSSGTGQDEQYF. DNA of the CDR3: TGTGCCATGTCTCCTTCGTCCGGGACAGGGCAAGACGAGCAGTACTTC.

This clonotype appeared a few times. The CDR3 sequence is CASSYYGQGSLQQPQHF. CDR3 in DNA: TGTGCCAGCAGTTACTATGGACAGGGCTCGCTTCAACAGCCCCAGCATTTT. The chain joins TRBV6-6 to TRBJ1-5, with TRBD1 matching over 8 bases. CDR1 and CDR2 (germline): MNHNY, SVGAGI (reference sequence). The CDR3 covers 17 residues. After removal of 1 base from V and 7 bases from J, the junction contained 12 bases not matched to a gene.

This clonotype was seen at least ten times. This chain joins TRBV7-9 and TRBJ1-5; D gene uncertain. Trimming pared 1 base from V and 7 bases from J, leaving 5 bases between. This CDR3 is 12 amino acids long. The germline V gene encodes CDR1 SEHNR and CDR2 FQNEAQ (reference sequence). The DNA for the CDR3 is TGTGCCAGCAGCTTAGATCAGCAGCCCCAGCATTTT. This translates into CASSLDQQPQHF. The full variable domain, in which reference TRBV7-9 and TRBJ1-5 provide the parts outside the CDR3, is DTGVSQNPRHKITKRGQNVTFRCDPISEHNRLYWYRQTLGQGPEFLTYFQNEAQLEKSRLLSDRFSAERPKGSFSTLEIQRTEQGDSAMYLCASSLDQQPQHFGDGTRLSIL.

This clonotype was observed a few times. The chain employs TRBV12-3 or TRBV12-4 and TRBJ2-5; perhaps TRBD1 as D (6 bases). The CDR3 is made up of 13 amino acids. Trimming took off 5 bases at V and 5 bases at J, with 12 bases between the two ends. For the CDR3, the DNA is TGTGCCAGCAGTACAGGGTCGTCGGAGACCCAGTACTTC. Its translation is CASSTGSSETQYF.

The rearrangement uses TRBV12-3 or TRBV12-4 and TRBJ2-7, with TRBD1 matching 8 bases. The CDR3 totals 14 residues. V was pared by 9 bases and J by 3 bases, with 10 bases of the junction left unmatched. The CDR3: CASAGTGNYYEQYF. The CDR3 coding sequence is TGTGCCAGTGCCGGGACAGGTAACTACTACGAGCAGTACTTC.

This clonotype was picked up many times. The chain combines TRBV29-1 with TRBJ2-1; tentatively, D is TRBD1 (6 bases). CDR1 and CDR2 from the germline V gene are SQVTM and ANQGSEA. The CDR3 is made up of 13 amino acids. Trimming pared 1 base from V and 8 bases from J, leaving 12 bases between. CDR3 DNA sequence: TGCAGCGTTGAAGGACAGGTGGAGGATGAGCAGTTCTTC. This translates into CSVEGQVEDEQFF.

The V and J genes are TRBV5-1 and TRBJ1-1, with D perhaps matching TRBD1 (5 bases). Germline lookup yields CDR1 SGHRS and CDR2 YFSETQ. The CDR3 covers 14 residues. Between the trimmed V and J ends, which lost 5 bases and 5 bases, there was a span of 16 bases. CDR3 bases: TGCGCCAGCAGTGCCGGGACTTCTGGGACTGAAGCTTTCTTT. It is translated as CASSAGTSGTEAFF.

The rearrangement uses TRBV7-9 and TRBJ1-4; D remains unclear. CDR1 and CDR2 (germline): SEHNR, FQNEAQ (reference sequence). The CDR3 length is 14 residues. The V and J ends lost 3 bases and 3 bases respectively, with 8 bases between them. The CDR3 is CASSFFPSNEKLFF. DNA of the CDR3: TGTGCCAGCAGCTTTTTCCCCTCTAATGAAAAACTGTTTTTT.

This clonotype was counted only a few times. The chain combines TRBV12-3 or TRBV12-4 with TRBJ1-1; D ambiguous. V was trimmed by 6 bases and J by 5 bases, leaving 19 bases between them. The CDR3 loop spans 15 amino acids. The CDR3 DNA follows: TGTGCCAGCAGCCCCCTGTCCAGCCCGAGAACTGAAGCTTTCTTT. This sequence encodes CASSPLSSPRTEAFF.